Listed below are T cell receptor beta chains from one sample, sequenced in a study of beta chain features in type 1 diabetes. This table comes from immunoSEQ multiplex PCR, and its TCRdb copy is limited to in-frame clones, with some not included. Of more than 300,000 clones listed, around an eighth are singletons. Sequencing was performed on naive CD4+ T cells from blood. These receptors came from a young woman with type 1 diabetes. The CDR3 runs from the conserved cysteine through the conserved F or W. A D gene is named only where the DNA matches it firmly. Size tells how often a clone was seen (once, few, many) or the class of an expanded clone, and some rows leave it out.

D	V	size	J	DNA	CDR3
NA	TRBV6-5	few	TRBJ2-7	TGTGCCAGCAGCCGAACATCCTACGAGCAGTACTTC	CASSRTSYEQYF
NA	TRBV19	few	TRBJ1-5	TGTGCCAGTAGGGTGGGCTATCAGCCCCAGCATTTT	CASRVGYQPQHF
TRBD2	TRBV7-2	NA	TRBJ2-1	TGTGCCAGCAGCTTATTTGGGACTAGCGGCAATGAGCAGTTCTTC	CASSLFGTSGNEQFF
NA	TRBV2	NA	TRBJ2-3	TGTGCCAGCATCCGAGGAAAAGATACGCAGTATTTT	CASIRGKDTQYF
NA	TRBV5-1	few	TRBJ2-3	TGCGCCAGCAGCTTGGGAGGGAGTCATGATACGCAGTATTTT	CASSLGGSHDTQYF
NA	TRBV29-1	few	TRBJ1-1	TGCAGCGTCCAACAGAGATTGAACACTGAAGCTTTCTTT	CSVQQRLNTEAFF
NA	TRBV7-9	NA	TRBJ2-7	TGTGCCAGCAGCGAGACCGGGTACGAGCAGTACTTC	CASSETGYEQYF
NA	TRBV4-3	NA	TRBJ1-1	TGCGCCAGCAGCCAAGAGGGGGGTCGGAGCACTGAAGCTTTCTTT	CASSQEGGRSTEAFF
TRBD2	TRBV9	NA	TRBJ2-7	TGTGCCAGCAGCCCCCGGACTAGCCCACTCGAGCAGTACTTC	CASSPRTSPLEQYF
TRBD2	TRBV19	NA	TRBJ2-1	TGTGCCAGTAGACGTCTAGCGGCGAACAATGAGCAGTTCTTC	CASRRLAANNEQFF
NA	TRBV30	NA	TRBJ2-7	TGTGCCTGGGACCCCTCCTTGCTCCCCGGGACTGGAGGCTACGAGCAGTACTTC	CAWDPSLLPGTGGYEQYF
NA	TRBV5-4	few	TRBJ1-4	TGTGCCAGCAGATTGGACGGGGATGAAAAACTGTTTTTT	CASRLDGDEKLFF
NA	TRBV19	NA	TRBJ1-2	TGTGCCAGTAGTCTCTTGTTGCGGCAGAGGAACTATGGCTACACCTTC	CASSLLLRQRNYGYTF
NA	TRBV4-1	few	TRBJ2-1	TGCGCCAGCAATCAGCAGACAACCTACAATGAGCAGTTCTTC	CASNQQTTYNEQFF
NA	TRBV6-5	NA	TRBJ1-3	TGTGCCAGCAGTTCTCAGGGCCACTCTGGAAACACCATATATTTT	CASSSQGHSGNTIYF
TRBD1	TRBV30	few	TRBJ2-3	TGTGCCTGGAACTTGGACAGGGCTAGCACAGATACGCAGTATTTT	CAWNLDRASTDTQYF
TRBD1	TRBV27	NA	TRBJ1-2	TGTGCCAGCAGTCAAAACAGGGGTAGGGGCTACACCTTC	CASSQNRGRGYTF
TRBD2	TRBV11-2	NA	TRBJ2-2	TGTGCCAGCAGTAGACCGGGACTAGCAAGCACCGGGGAGCTGTTTTTT	CASSRPGLASTGELFF
TRBD2	TRBV7-2	NA	TRBJ2-1	TGTGCCAGCAGCCCACGAACGGGGGGGTACAATGAGCAGTTCTTC	CASSPRTGGYNEQFF
TRBD1	TRBV4-2	NA	TRBJ2-7	TGTGCCAGCAGCCAAGGGGAAGGGACAGGGCTAACGTACGAGCAGTACTTC	CASSQGEGTGLTYEQYF
TRBD2	TRBV7-6	NA	TRBJ2-2	TGTGCCAGCAGCCGGACTAGCGGGGGTCCGCGGGAGCTGTTTTTT	CASSRTSGGPRELFF
NA	TRBV5-1	NA	TRBJ2-7	TGCGCCAGCAGCTTGAGCGTGAGTATCTCCTACGAGCAGTACTTC	CASSLSVSISYEQYF
TRBD1	TRBV5-1	NA	TRBJ2-5	TGCGCCAGCAGCGAAGGACAGGGGGGCCAAGAGACCCAGTACTTC	CASSEGQGGQETQYF